Sequencing of this TCR beta chain was carried out in a study of glioma-infiltrating T cells (dated by TCRdb to the mid-2010s). Broadly, across the study: The study sequenced TCR alpha- and beta-chain repertoires from glioma tissue, from non-neoplastic brain tissue and from matched peripheral blood mononuclear cells. To gauge divergence between tissue and blood T-cell populations, every tissue-infiltrating repertoire was compared against the peripheral blood repertoire from the same patient. Three low-grade glioma patients, about 8 primary glioblastoma patients and three non-glioma patients contributing non-neoplastic brain tissue were included in the paired cohort.

TCR alpha and beta CDR3 regions were amplified with the iRepertoire nested amplicon-rescue multiplex PCR (arm-PCR) platform from RNA. One-step reverse transcription and amplification used about 85-400 ng of tissue mRNA or PBMC total RNA as input. After bead purification, a secondary multiplex PCR added Illumina adapters, and libraries were gel-purified between 200 and 400 bp. The libraries contained internal 6-nucleotide barcodes that were used for demultiplexing. Sequencing of the libraries was done on an Illumina MiSeq using 2x220 or 2x250 nucleotide paired-end reads. Concerning the study's data processing: Paired reads were merged using FLASH 1.2.11 and aligned with BWA-MEM to the GRCh37 human genome, and TRA and TRB reads were then extracted. V and J assignment used an IMGT-derived reference of cassette sequences and CDR3 motifs that included pseudogenes. Reads were translated in three frames, and productive CDR3s were defined as those with a C...FGXG motif and no stop codons. Clonotypes were defined as unique combinations of V-J cassette pair and CDR3 amino acid sequence. Reads were filtered by Hamming distance, thresholded by each sample's sequence error rate in mapped regions. TCRdb reanalyzed the raw reads on its own, using fastp at Q25 for trimming and MiXCR for clone calling, and kept in-frame beta chains. Rows with one shared CDR3 protein collapse into an entry with the most common genes and DNA. None of the V and J calls come from the authors' own analysis; TCRdb made them. This sample holds 100,000 to 150,000 distinct CDR3 sequences; under 25% were observed only once. Together, the top ten hold over 25% of the sample.

V is shortened by 0 bases, J by 5 bases, and the region joining them spans 13 bases. Including the terminal cysteine and phenylalanine, the CDR3 comprises 15 residues. Only the CDR3 region is kept as DNA, spanning 45 bases read in frame from base 1. The germline V gene (reference sequence) specifies LNHDA as CDR1 and SQIVND as CDR2. This clonotype showed up just a few times. The antigen it recognizes is unknown. The input lacks base qualities; no much larger clone sits a single base away. Points the paper makes about the study in general: Tissue and blood shared very few CDR3 sequences, a result attributed to high CDR3 diversity and limited sampling. In non-neoplastic patients, VJ-independent divergence between tissue and blood fell below expectation, whereas in all gliomas, and especially in low-grade gliomas, the divergence rose above expectation. Group comparisons rested on small numbers: three non-neoplastic, three low-grade glioma and 7 or 8 glioblastoma patients.

Material: glioma tissue, nonneoplastic brain tissue, or PBMCs (not recorded which). This receptor was taken from a human donor with low-grade glioma or glioblastoma, undergoing nonglioma brain surgery, or in good health (not recorded which). The sequence links TRBV19 to TRBJ1-1; 5 matching bases give a weak D call of TRBD1. The sequence in DNA is TGTGCCAGTAGTATAGACGGGAGGGGCAGAACTGAAGCTTTCTTT. Its protein is CASSIDGRGRTEAFF.